This T cell receptor (beta chain) was found in a study of blood T cell repertoires in COVID-19. Only in-frame clones appear in the TCRdb table, and some are missing; sequencing was by immunoSEQ multiplex PCR. The sample holds about 33,000 clones, 75% to 90% seen once. This CDR3 has 16 amino acids. Germline CDR1 is SGHAT and CDR2 is FQDESV (reference sequence). V lost 3 bases to trimming and J lost 0 bases; unmatched junction nucleotides: 5. Sequenced: peripheral blood. This receptor was identified in a human donor in a cohort sampled during active COVID-19. The rearrangement links TRBV11-1 to TRBJ2-7; 10 nucleotides align to TRBD2. The CDR3 DNA reads TGTGCCAGCAGCTTCGCTAGCGGGGGCAGCTCCTACGAGCAGTACTTC. It encodes CASSFASGGSSYEQYF.